The 6 T cell receptor beta chains below all came from one sample that was sequenced in a study of control samples from healthy donors and cancer patients. TCRdb's table, derived via immunoSEQ multiplex PCR, lists solely in-frame clones and lacks some. This sample has 150,000 to 200,000 clones, with about 90% found just once. Sequenced sample: blood. These receptors were taken from a woman younger than 45 in good health.

V usage is TRBV7-9 and J usage is TRBJ1-2; D gene unclear. Per germline, CDR1 SEHNR and CDR2 FQNEAQ (reference sequence). CDR3 length: 15 residues. Trimming pared 0 bases from V and 2 bases from J, leaving 10 bases between. The CDR3 coding sequence is TGTGCCAGCAGCTTAGCGCATCCTTTAAACTATGGCTACACCTTC. This codes for CASSLAHPLNYGYTF.

The rearrangement joins TRBV6-4 to TRBJ2-2; no definite D call. The CDR3 length is 13 residues. CDR1 is MRHNA and CDR2 is SNTAGT in the germline V gene. The V end was cut by 3 bases, the J end by 4 bases, with 6 bases between. DNA of the CDR3: TGTGCCAGCAGTGAATCAGTCACCGGGGAGCTGTTTTTT. Its protein is CASSESVTGELFF.

The chain uses TRBV9 and TRBJ1-6; unclear D gene. The CDR3 has 15 amino acids. Germline values: CDR1 SGDLS, CDR2 YYNGEE. Trimming took off 4 bases at V and 0 bases at J, with 8 bases between the two ends. The CDR3 region is CASSPEGSYNSPLHF. CDR3 nucleotide sequence: TGTGCCAGCAGCCCCGAGGGCTCCTATAATTCACCCCTCCACTTT. The whole variable domain, filled in from reference TRBV9 and TRBJ1-6, reads DSGVTQTPKHLITATGQRVTLRCSPRSGDLSVYWYQQSLDQGLQFLIQYYNGEERAKGNILERFSAQQFPDLHSELNLSSLELGDSALYFCASSPEGSYNSPLHFGNGTRLTVT.

The J gene is TRBJ1-2, the V gene TRBV28; no firm D call. V was cut by 1 base and J by 7 bases, with 7 bases left in between. The CDR3 consists of 12 residues. CDR1 MDHEN and CDR2 SYDVKM come from the germline V gene. CDR3 residues: CASSLSGRGYTF. The CDR3 DNA reads as TGTGCCAGCAGTTTATCCGGACGTGGCTACACCTTC.

This rearrangement joins TRBV6-2 or TRBV6-3 to TRBJ2-5, with TRBD1 matching over 10 bases. CDR3 length: 15 residues. The V and J ends lost 5 bases and 5 bases, in that order; junction bases with no gene match: 8. CDR1 and CDR2 (germline): MNHEY, SVGEGT. CDR3 amino acids: CASSLGQGESETQYF. The CDR3 DNA reads as TGTGCCAGCAGTCTCGGACAGGGGGAATCGGAGACCCAGTACTTC.

The J gene is TRBJ2-7, the V gene TRBV7-9; maybe TRBD1 (7 bases). V shed 4 bases and J shed 2 bases, with 15 bases lying between them. This CDR3 is built from 15 residues. Germline CDR1 is SEHNR and CDR2 is FQNEAQ (reference sequence). The CDR3 DNA follows: TGTGCCAGCAGCTCGCCAGGGGGGACTCCCTACGAGCAGTACTTC. This codes for CASSSPGGTPYEQYF.